The source of this TCR beta chain is a study of T-cell memory formation after mild COVID-19. This clonotype was seen a few times. The trim removed 3 bases at V and 6 bases at J, leaving 7 bases unmatched. Germline V CDR1 and CDR2: SGHTA, FQGNSA. This CDR3 is built from 15 residues. MiXCR, applied by TCRdb to the 5' RACE reads, yields one record per CDR3 protein. The sample holds 290,000 or so distinct CDR3 sequences, roughly 21% seen once. The sequenced sample was PBMCs or a T cell subset sorted from them (not recorded which). The V call is TRBV7-2, the J call TRBJ1-2, with 10 nucleotides matching TRBD1. The clonotype originates from a man aged 18 to 35 who had mild COVID-19 (a few samples of this study predate the infection). Cell type and time point are not known. The CDR3: CASSFDRGRRNGYTF. The CDR3 nucleotides are TGTGCCAGCAGCTTCGACAGGGGGCGGAGGAATGGCTACACCTTC.